This passage covers 28 T cell receptor beta chains from one sample sequenced in a study of quantifying T cell responses using KT2 cells. Study overall: RNA was reverse transcribed with TCR alpha and beta constant-region primers.

A single-stranded UMI oligo with SP2 sequence was ligated to cDNA 3' ends. An equimolar mix of RC1.1 and RC1.2 primed the beta chain across TRBC1 and TRBC2. Each CDR3 protein is one row after TCRdb ran MiXCR on the UMI-ligation and nested PCR reads. The sample holds around 56,000 distinct CDR3 sequences, roughly 12% seen once. Sequenced input: PBMCs spiked with cells of the T cell clone KT2. Every receptor here comes from a human donor.

CDR3 residues: CASSHQTGAFF. The CDR3 nucleotides are TGTGCCAGCAGCCATCAAACCGGAGCTTTCTTT. V usage is TRBV3-1 and J usage is TRBJ1-1; D remains ambiguous. Germline lookup yields CDR1 LGHDT and CDR2 YNNKEL (reference sequence). V was cut by 3 bases and J by 10 bases, with 9 bases left in between. The CDR3 is 11 amino acids.

This clonotype has more than one count but fewer than ten. The gene calls are TRBV7-8 and TRBJ1-1, with 8 bases lining up with TRBD1. With 6 bases clipped from V and 4 bases from J, the junction kept 19 bases outside the gene matches. Germline V lookup: CDR1 SGHVS, CDR2 FQNEAQ. This CDR3 contains 18 residues. CDR3 in DNA: TGTGCCAGCAGATTGGACAGGGTAGAGACAACGTGGGGCACTGAAGCTTTCTTT. Translating gives CASRLDRVETTWGTEAFF.

CDR3 DNA sequence: TGTGCCACCAGCACCGGGACAGGGGAACCCCCCATGTACACCGGGGAGCTGTTTTTT. Translation gives CATSTGTGEPPMYTGELFF. This chain links TRBV24-1 with TRBJ2-2, with 10 bases lining up with TRBD1. Germline-derived CDR1 and CDR2 are KGHDR and SFDVKD. This CDR3 region has 19 residues. V lost 7 bases to trimming and J lost 3 bases; unmatched junction nucleotides: 16.

The chain joins TRBV30 to TRBJ1-4, with 9 bases that match TRBD1. The ends lost 2 bases at V and 5 bases at J; junction bases unmatched: 9. This CDR3 contains 16 residues. Germline V gene data show CDR1 as GTSNPN and CDR2 as SVGIG (reference sequence). This chain's CDR3 is CAWSRSGTGRNEKLFF. CDR3 bases: TGTGCCTGGAGTAGGTCCGGGACAGGGAGGAATGAAAAACTGTTTTTT.

This clonotype was seen a few times. The CDR3, as DNA: TGCAGCGTTGCCCAGGGGCTTGGGTCACCCCTCCACTTT. It translates to CSVAQGLGSPLHF. V usage is TRBV29-1 and J usage is TRBJ1-6; the D gene is possibly TRBD1 (6 bases). V was trimmed by 4 bases and J by 10 bases, leaving 14 bases between them. The CDR3 covers 13 residues. The germline V gene has CDR1 SQVTM and CDR2 ANQGSEA.

This clonotype was recorded at least ten times. V usage is TRBV29-1 and J usage is TRBJ1-2; D might be TRBD1 (6 bases). Germline-derived CDR1 and CDR2 are SQVTM and ANQGSEA. Deletions cut 3 bases from V and 2 bases from J, with 13 bases between. The CDR3 runs 14 residues. CDR3 DNA: TGCAGCGTTGACCTACAGGGAGCGAACTATGGCTACACCTTC. Translated: CSVDLQGANYGYTF.

A note on this clonotype: No conserved phenylalanine or tryptophan ends this CDR3, so it is likely a read error. This chain uses TRBV20-1 with TRBJ1-2, with TRBD1 as a possible D gene (6 bases). V lost 8 bases and J lost 8, with 12 bases in between. CDR3 length: 10 residues. Germline CDR1 is DFQATT and CDR2 is SNEGSKA (reference sequence). The CDR3 sequence is CSLGGPGYTS. The DNA for the CDR3 is TGCAGTTTGGGGGGCCCCGGCTACACCTCC.

The chain employs TRBV12-3 or TRBV12-4 and TRBJ1-1; possibly TRBD1 for D (5 bases). Trimming shortened V by 5 bases and J by 10 bases, and 14 bases separated the two germline ends. This CDR3 is 12 amino acids long. In DNA, the CDR3 is TGTGCCAGCAGTCCGGGGGATTGGATAGCTTTCTTT. This gives the protein CASSPGDWIAFF.

The chain joins TRBV29-1 to TRBJ2-1; 10 bases are shared with TRBD2. In germline, CDR1 is SQVTM, CDR2 ANQGSEA. The CDR3 contains 13 residues. V shed 5 bases, J shed 7 bases, and the junction held 5 bases outside the gene matches. The CDR3 DNA follows: TGCAGCGTTCAAGCGGGAGGGCGTAATGAGCAGTTCTTC. It translates to CSVQAGGRNEQFF.

In its sample, this clonotype was seen a few times. The J gene is TRBJ1-1, the V gene TRBV7-9; D call uncertain. The CDR3 runs to 14 residues. The V gene's germline CDR1 is SEHNR and CDR2 FQNEAQ (reference sequence). Deletions cut 5 bases from V and 4 bases from J, with 14 bases between. CDR3 sequence reads: CASSTARGGTEAFF. The CDR3, as DNA: TGTGCCAGCAGCACCGCAAGAGGAGGCACTGAAGCTTTCTTT.

The chain has TRBV3-1 and TRBJ1-2; D call uncertain. The CDR3 length is 12 residues. Trimming left V 0 bases short and J 7 bases short, with 6 bases between. Germline assignment: CDR1 LGHDT and CDR2 YNNKEL (reference sequence). CDR3 amino acids: CASSQDPFGYTF. The CDR3 DNA sequence: TGTGCCAGCAGCCAAGATCCATTTGGCTACACCTTC.

In nucleotides, the CDR3 is TGTGCCAGCTCACCATCGACCGGAGCGAACTATGGCTACACCTTC. Translating it yields CASSPSTGANYGYTF. The rearrangement links TRBV18 to TRBJ1-2; D gene uncertain. V gave up 2 bases and J gave up 2 bases, with 12 bases separating them. This CDR3 is built from 15 residues. Germline loops: CDR1 KGHSH, CDR2 LQKENI.

The rearrangement links TRBV18 to TRBJ2-5, with 10 bases that match TRBD2. Germline assignment: CDR1 KGHSH and CDR2 LQKENI. The CDR3 covers 15 residues. After removal of 6 bases from V and 2 bases from J, the junction contained 6 bases not matched to a gene. CDR3 region: CASSPSGGPQETQYF. The CDR3 DNA is TGTGCCAGCTCCCCTAGCGGGGGCCCTCAAGAGACCCAGTACTTC.

The chain recombines TRBV12-3 or TRBV12-4 with TRBJ2-7; the D gene is possibly TRBD1 (6 bases). The CDR3 is 13 residues long. Trimming pared 7 bases from V and 4 bases from J, leaving 14 bases between. The CDR3 loop reads CASTPDRSYEQYF. Written as DNA, the CDR3 is TGTGCCAGCACCCCGGACAGAAGTTACGAGCAGTACTTC.

This clonotype has ten or more counts. This chain uses TRBV28 with TRBJ1-5, with TRBD1 as a possible D gene (5 bases). V lost 1 base, J lost 6 bases, and 10 bases lay in between. Germline CDR1 reads MDHEN; CDR2 reads SYDVKM. CDR3 length: 14 residues. The CDR3, as DNA: TGTGCCAGCAGTTTATTGGGGGAGGGTCAGCCCCAGCATTTT. It is translated as CASSLLGEGQPQHF.

This clonotype was detected ten times or more. The chain is built from TRBV10-1 and TRBJ2-5; D perhaps matches TRBD2 (6 bases). Per germline, CDR1 WNHNN and CDR2 SYGVQD (reference sequence). The V gene lost 5 bases and the J gene lost 5 bases, with 24 bases spanning the gap. This CDR3 has 17 residues. The CDR3 loop reads CASSLGPGPGGEETQYF. As DNA, the CDR3 is TGCGCCAGCAGTTTGGGGCCGGGGCCTGGAGGGGAGGAGACCCAGTACTTC.

This clonotype was counted ten times or more. The CDR3 protein is CASSLVGGSYTGELFF. For the CDR3, the DNA is TGCGCCAGCAGCTTGGTGGGGGGCAGTTACACCGGGGAGCTGTTTTTT. The chain is built from TRBV5-1 and TRBJ2-2; D tentatively fits TRBD1 or TRBD2 (6 bases each). This CDR3 region has 16 residues. V lost 0 bases, J lost 3 bases, and 12 bases lay in between. Per germline, CDR1 SGHRS and CDR2 YFSETQ.

In its sample, this clonotype was seen many times. The genes are TRBV12-3 or TRBV12-4 and TRBJ2-5, with D unclear. Trimming removed 2 bases at V and 1 base at J, with 8 bases between. The CDR3 length is 14 residues. The CDR3 bases are TGTGCCAGCAGTTTAAGGGCTACCCAAGAGACCCAGTACTTC. Its protein is CASSLRATQETQYF.

J is TRBJ2-7 and V is TRBV5-6; D is possibly TRBD1 (6 bases). The germline V and J ends were trimmed by 3 bases and 4 bases, with 11 bases remaining between them. Germline V CDR1 and CDR2: SGHDT, YYEEEE. CDR3 length: 13 amino acids. The CDR3: CASSSTQGYEQYF. In DNA, the CDR3 is TGTGCCAGCAGCTCAACCCAGGGGTACGAGCAGTACTTC.

This chain links TRBV27 with TRBJ2-3; 7 bases agree with TRBD1. There are 13 residues in the CDR3. The J segment lost 7 bases and the V segment lost 4 bases, leaving 5 bases of the junction unmatched. In germline, CDR1 is MNHEY, CDR2 SMNVEV (reference sequence). The CDR3 coding sequence is TGTGCCAGCAGTTACAGGGGACCTAATACGCAGTATTTT. Its translation is CASSYRGPNTQYF.

The rearrangement links TRBV6-2 or TRBV6-3 to TRBJ1-2, with a possible D match to TRBD1 (5 bases). V lost 6 bases and J lost 5, with 22 bases in between. Germline assignment: CDR1 MNHEY and CDR2 SVGEGT. The CDR3 covers 16 residues. The CDR3 here is CASSPYLGARRYGYTF. The CDR3 coding sequence is TGTGCCAGCAGCCCCTACCTCGGGGCGCGGCGGTATGGCTACACCTTC.

CDR3 DNA: TGTGCCAGCAGCCAATTCCGGTTGGGAAGGGACGAGCAGTACTTC. Translating gives CASSQFRLGRDEQYF. The chain has TRBV3-1 and TRBJ2-7; D unclear. The germline CDR1 and CDR2 sequences are LGHDT and YNNKEL (reference sequence). V dropped 2 bases and J dropped 5 bases, with 16 bases sitting between them. The CDR3 extends over 15 amino acids.

This clonotype was found a few times. This chain links TRBV11-2 with TRBJ2-2, with 13 bases matching TRBD2. From germline, CDR1 is SGHAT and CDR2 FQNNGV. This CDR3 contains 16 residues. The V gene end was trimmed by 5 bases and the J gene end by 4 bases; junction bases not matched to a gene: 4. The CDR3 sequence is CASSGWTSGSTGELFF. The CDR3 region has the DNA TGTGCCAGCAGCGGATGGACTAGCGGGAGCACCGGGGAGCTGTTTTTT.

This chain connects TRBV27 to TRBJ1-5; no clear D. The CDR3 covers 13 residues. V gave up 5 bases and J gave up 0 bases, with 5 bases separating them. Germline values: CDR1 MNHEY, CDR2 SMNVEV (reference sequence). The CDR3 is CASSINSNQPQHF. CDR3 nucleotide sequence: TGTGCCAGCAGTATAAATAGCAATCAGCCCCAGCATTTT.

There are a few counts of this clonotype. This sequence joins TRBV19 and TRBJ1-5; 7 bases align to TRBD1. J was trimmed by 11 bases and V by 6 bases; bases with no gene match: 16. The length of the CDR3 is 15 residues. Germline CDR1 reads LNHDA; CDR2 reads SQIVND (reference sequence). The CDR3 nucleotides are TGTGCCAGTAGCTCCCGGACAGGACCATTAGTTTCCCAGCATTTT. Translated: CASSSRTGPLVSQHF.

This clonotype has at least ten counts. In DNA, the CDR3 is TGTGCCAGCAGCTTAGCCCTGTACAGGGGCAGCTCCTACGAGCAGTACTTC. This translates into CASSLALYRGSSYEQYF. V is TRBV7-9 and J is TRBJ2-7; 7 bases line up with TRBD1. The CDR3 loop spans 17 amino acids. Trimming cost V 0 bases and J 0 bases; bases outside gene matches: 8. Looked up from germline, CDR1 is SEHNR and CDR2 is FQNEAQ (reference sequence). The whole variable domain, filled in from reference TRBV7-9 and TRBJ2-7, reads DTGVSQNPRHKITKRGQNVTFRCDPISEHNRLYWYRQTLGQGPEFLTYFQNEAQLEKSRLLSDRFSAERPKGSFSTLEIQRTEQGDSAMYLCASSLALYRGSSYEQYFGPGTRLTVT.

This clonotype was detected ten times or more. V usage is TRBV15 and J usage is TRBJ2-7; a weak D match, TRBD2 (6 bases). The CDR3 is 15 residues long. The V end lost 0 bases, the J end lost 1 base, and 10 bases lay between the germline ends. Germline lookup yields CDR1 LNHNV and CDR2 YYDKDF (reference sequence). In DNA, the CDR3 is TGTGCCACCAGCAGAGAGGGAGGTCTGTCCTACGAGCAGTACTTC. This sequence encodes CATSREGGLSYEQYF.

The chain employs TRBV3-1 and TRBJ2-7; D perhaps matches TRBD1 (8 bases). This CDR3 spans 17 amino acids. V lost 3 bases to trimming and J lost 2 bases, with 20 bases between them. Germline V gene lookup returns CDR1 LGHDT and CDR2 YNNKEL (reference sequence). The CDR3 nucleotides are TGTGCCAGCAGCCAGAGACAGGGGAGGGGGACGACCTACGAGCAGTACTTC. Amino acid sequence: CASSQRQGRGTTYEQYF.